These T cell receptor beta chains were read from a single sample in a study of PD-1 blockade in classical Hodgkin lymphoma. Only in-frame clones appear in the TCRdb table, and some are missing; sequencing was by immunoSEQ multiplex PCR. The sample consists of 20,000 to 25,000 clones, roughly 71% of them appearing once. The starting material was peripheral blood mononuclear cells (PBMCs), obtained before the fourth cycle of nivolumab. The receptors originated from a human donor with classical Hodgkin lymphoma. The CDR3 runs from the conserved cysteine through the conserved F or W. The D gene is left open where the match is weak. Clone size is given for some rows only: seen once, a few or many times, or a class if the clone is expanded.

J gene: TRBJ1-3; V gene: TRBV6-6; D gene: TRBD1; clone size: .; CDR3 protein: CASSYWQGASGNTIYF; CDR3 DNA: TGTGCCAGCAGCTATTGGCAGGGGGCATCTGGAAACACCATATATTTT
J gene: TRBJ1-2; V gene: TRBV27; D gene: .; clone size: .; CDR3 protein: CASSPLGRTINGYGYTF; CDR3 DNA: TGTGCCAGCAGCCCACTGGGGCGGACAATAAACGGCTATGGCTACACCTTC
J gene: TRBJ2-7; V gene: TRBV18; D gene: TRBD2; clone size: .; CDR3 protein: CASSPQVASGRARFGEQYF; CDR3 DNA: TGTGCCAGCTCACCGCAGGTCGCTAGCGGGAGGGCCAGGTTCGGCGAGCAGTACTTC
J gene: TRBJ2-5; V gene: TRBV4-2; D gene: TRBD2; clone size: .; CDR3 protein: CASSQEPFGSGGRSGGETQYF; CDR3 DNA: TGTGCCAGCAGCCAAGAGCCCTTTGGTAGCGGGGGACGTTCTGGGGGAGAGACCCAGTACTTC
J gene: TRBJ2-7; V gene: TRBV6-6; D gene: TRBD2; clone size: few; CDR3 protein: CASSRLATTYEQYF; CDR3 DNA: TGTGCCAGCAGCAGACTAGCAACAACCTACGAGCAGTACTTC
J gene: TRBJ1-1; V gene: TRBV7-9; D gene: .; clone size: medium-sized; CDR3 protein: CASSLLSGADTEAFF; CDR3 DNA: TGTGCCAGCAGCTTATTGTCGGGGGCTGACACTGAAGCTTTCTTT
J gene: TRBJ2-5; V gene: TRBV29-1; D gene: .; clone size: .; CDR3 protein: CSVNVGMGTPEQYF; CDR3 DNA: TGCAGCGTTAACGTGGGAATGGGGACACCAGAGCAGTACTTC
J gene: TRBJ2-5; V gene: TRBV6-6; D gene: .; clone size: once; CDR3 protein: CASGRRSGLSGKTQYF; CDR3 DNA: TGTGCCAGCGGTAGGAGGAGCGGGTTATCAGGAAAGACCCAGTACTTC
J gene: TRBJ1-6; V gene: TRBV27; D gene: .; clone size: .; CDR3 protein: CASSLSRTNSPLHF; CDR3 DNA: TGTGCCAGCAGTTTATCACGGACCAATTCACCCCTCCACTTT
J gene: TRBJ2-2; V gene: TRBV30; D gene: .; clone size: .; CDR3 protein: CAWSVLLASGELFF; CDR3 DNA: TGTGCCTGGAGTGTTCTGTTAGCCTCCGGGGAGCTGTTTTTT
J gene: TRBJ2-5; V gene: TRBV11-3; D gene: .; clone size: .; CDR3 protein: CASSPSPGLYQETQYF; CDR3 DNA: TGTGCCAGCAGCCCTTCCCCGGGCCTGTACCAAGAGACCCAGTACTTC
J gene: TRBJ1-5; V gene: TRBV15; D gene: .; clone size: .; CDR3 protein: CATSRDRLAGANQPQHF; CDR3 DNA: TGTGCCACCAGCAGAGATCGGCTGGCAGGGGCTAATCAGCCCCAGCATTTT
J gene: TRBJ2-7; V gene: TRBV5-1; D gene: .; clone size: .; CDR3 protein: CASSLKGYEQYF; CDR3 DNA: TGCGCCAGCAGCTTGAAGGGATACGAGCAGTACTTC
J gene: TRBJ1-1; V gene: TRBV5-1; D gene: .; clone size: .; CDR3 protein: CASSSDTVKAFF; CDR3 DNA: TGCGCCAGCAGCTCGGACACCGTGAAAGCTTTCTTT
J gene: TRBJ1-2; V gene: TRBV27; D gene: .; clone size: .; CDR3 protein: CASSDTAGNYGYTF; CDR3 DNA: TGTGCCAGCAGTGACACAGCAGGGAACTATGGCTACACCTTC
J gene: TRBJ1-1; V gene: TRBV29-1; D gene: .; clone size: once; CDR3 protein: CSVEEVAEAFF; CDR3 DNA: TGCAGCGTTGAAGAGGTCGCGGAAGCTTTCTTT
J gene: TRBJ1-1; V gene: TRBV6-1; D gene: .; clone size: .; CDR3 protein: CASRELNTEAFF; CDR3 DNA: TGTGCCAGCAGAGAGCTGAACACTGAAGCTTTCTTT
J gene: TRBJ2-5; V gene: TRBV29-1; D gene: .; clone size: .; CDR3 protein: CSVAQGKETQYF; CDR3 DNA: TGCAGCGTTGCCCAGGGTAAAGAGACCCAGTACTTC
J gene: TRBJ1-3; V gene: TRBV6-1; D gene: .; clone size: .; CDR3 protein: CASSEAFGSFVGNTIYF; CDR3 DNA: TGTGCCAGCAGTGAAGCATTTGGGTCTTTCGTAGGAAACACCATATATTTT
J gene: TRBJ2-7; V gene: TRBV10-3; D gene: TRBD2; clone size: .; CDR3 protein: CAIAAGTTYEQYF; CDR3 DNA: TGTGCCATTGCCGCCGGGACTACCTACGAGCAGTACTTC
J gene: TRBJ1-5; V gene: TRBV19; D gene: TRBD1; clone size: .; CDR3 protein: CASSRDRGPSNQPQHF; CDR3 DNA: TGTGCCAGTAGTAGAGACAGGGGGCCAAGCAATCAGCCCCAGCATTTT
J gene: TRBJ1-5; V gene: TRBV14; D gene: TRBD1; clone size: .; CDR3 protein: CASSKSGGGSNQPQHF; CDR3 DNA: TGTGCCAGCAGCAAATCAGGGGGGGGTAGCAATCAGCCCCAGCATTTT
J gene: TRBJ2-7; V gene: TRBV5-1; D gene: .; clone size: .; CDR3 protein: CASSGGLGTGYEQYF; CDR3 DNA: TGCGCCAGCAGTGGGGGGTTGGGGACGGGATACGAGCAGTACTTC
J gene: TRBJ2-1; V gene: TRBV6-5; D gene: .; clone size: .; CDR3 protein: CASSYAPGAINEQFF; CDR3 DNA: TGTGCCAGCAGTTACGCCCCGGGAGCGATCAATGAGCAGTTCTTC